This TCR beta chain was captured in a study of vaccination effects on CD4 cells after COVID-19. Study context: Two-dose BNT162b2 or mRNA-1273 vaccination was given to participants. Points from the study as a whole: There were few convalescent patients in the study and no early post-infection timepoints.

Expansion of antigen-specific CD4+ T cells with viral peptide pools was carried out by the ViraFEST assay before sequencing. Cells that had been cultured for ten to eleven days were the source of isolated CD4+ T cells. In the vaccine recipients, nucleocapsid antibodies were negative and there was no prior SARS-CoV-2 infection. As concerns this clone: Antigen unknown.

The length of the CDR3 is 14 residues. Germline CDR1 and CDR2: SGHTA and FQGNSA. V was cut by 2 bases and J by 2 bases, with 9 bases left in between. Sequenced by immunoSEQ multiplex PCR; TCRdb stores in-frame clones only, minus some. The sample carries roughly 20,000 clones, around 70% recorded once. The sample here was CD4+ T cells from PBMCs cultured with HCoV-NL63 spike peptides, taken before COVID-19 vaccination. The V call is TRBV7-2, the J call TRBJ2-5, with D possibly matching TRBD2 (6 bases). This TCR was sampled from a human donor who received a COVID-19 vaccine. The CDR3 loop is CASSLLTRQETQYF. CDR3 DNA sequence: TGTGCCAGCAGCTTACTGACTAGACAAGAGACCCAGTACTTC.